This TCR beta chain was identified in a study of T cells in Graves' hyperthyroidism and ophthalmopathy. Amplification of TCR beta CDR3 regions was performed using RNA transcripts as template. During a first-round RT-PCR of the TCR CDR3, the HTBI primer set was used. TCRdb ran MiXCR on the multiplex PCR reads and lists one entry per CDR3 protein. Here the sample spans around 700,000 distinct CDR3 sequences, approximately 18% being singletons. This CDR3 has 15 amino acids. The ends were cut back, 2 bases at V and 0 bases at J, with 10 bases in the middle. CDR1 MNHNS and CDR2 SASEGT come from the germline V gene. General study results and limits: The majority of expanded thyroid clonotypes above 0.001 also appeared in blood.

Remarks on this clonotype: Its antigen is currently unknown.

The hyperthyroidism was newly diagnosed and had lasted under 2 months; the patients were aged 18 to 65. Approximately 10 ml of fresh peripheral blood supplied the PBMCs. The specimen was blood. The J gene is TRBJ1-1, the V gene TRBV6-1; D is unresolved. The clonotype was recovered from a woman in her fifties or sixties with Graves' hyperthyroidism that later progressed to Graves' ophthalmopathy. The CDR3 sequence is CASSERPLMNTEAFF. In DNA, the CDR3 is TGTGCCAGCAGTGAACGTCCCCTGATGAACACTGAAGCTTTCTTT.